This entry concerns a single TCR beta chain. These data originate in a study of T-cell reconstitution after alpha-beta-depleted transplantation in children. Germline-derived CDR1 and CDR2 are DFQATT and SNEGSKA (reference sequence). The CDR3 covers 16 residues. Trimming removed 1 base at V and 0 bases at J, with 10 bases between. Preparing the TCRbeta library involved the use of unique molecular identifiers. TCRdb re-called the PCR reads through MiXCR, storing one row per CDR3 protein. The profile shows fewer than 750,000 distinct CDR3 sequences, 25% to 30% of them singletons. The chain has TRBV20-1 and TRBJ2-6; D tentatively fits TRBD1 or TRBD2 (5 bases each). This receptor was taken from a boy under three years old with Wiskott-Aldrich syndrome, due to receive a stem cell transplant. Material: PBMCs, obtained before TCRalphabeta/CD19-depleted stem cell transplant. CDR3 nucleotide sequence: TGCAGTGCTAGAGGGGGGTCGGCCTCTGGGGCCAACGTCCTGACTTTC. Translation gives CSARGGSASGANVLTF.